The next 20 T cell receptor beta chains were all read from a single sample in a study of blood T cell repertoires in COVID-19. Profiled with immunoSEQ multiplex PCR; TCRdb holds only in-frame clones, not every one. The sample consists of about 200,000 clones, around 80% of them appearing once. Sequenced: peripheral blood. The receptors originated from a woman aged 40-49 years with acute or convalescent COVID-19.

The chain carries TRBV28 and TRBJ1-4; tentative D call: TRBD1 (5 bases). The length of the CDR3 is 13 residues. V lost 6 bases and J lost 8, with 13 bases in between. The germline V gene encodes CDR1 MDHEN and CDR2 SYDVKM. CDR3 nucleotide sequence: TGTGCCAGCAGCCCCACCGGGGGGGAAAAACTGTTTTTT. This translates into CASSPTGGEKLFF.

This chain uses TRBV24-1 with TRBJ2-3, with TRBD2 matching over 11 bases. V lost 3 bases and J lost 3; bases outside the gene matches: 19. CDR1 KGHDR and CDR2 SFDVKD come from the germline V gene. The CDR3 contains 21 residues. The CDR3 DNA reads TGTGCCACCAGTGATGGCCTGGGACAGGGTCTAGCGGGAGGTGTTACAGATACGCAGTATTTT. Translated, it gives CATSDGLGQGLAGGVTDTQYF.

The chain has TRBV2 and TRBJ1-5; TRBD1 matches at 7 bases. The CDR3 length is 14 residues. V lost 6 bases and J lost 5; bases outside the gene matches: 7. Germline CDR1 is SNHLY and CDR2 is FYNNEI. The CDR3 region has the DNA TGTGCCAGCAGCCCGACAGGGCAATATCAGCCCCAGCATTTT. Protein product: CASSPTGQYQPQHF.

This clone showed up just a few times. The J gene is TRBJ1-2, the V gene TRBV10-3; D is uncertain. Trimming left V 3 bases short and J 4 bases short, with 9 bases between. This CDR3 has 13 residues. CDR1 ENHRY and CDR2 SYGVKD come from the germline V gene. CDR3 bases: TGTGCCATCAGTGACCAGGTGGGCTATGGCTACACCTTC. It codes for CAISDQVGYGYTF.

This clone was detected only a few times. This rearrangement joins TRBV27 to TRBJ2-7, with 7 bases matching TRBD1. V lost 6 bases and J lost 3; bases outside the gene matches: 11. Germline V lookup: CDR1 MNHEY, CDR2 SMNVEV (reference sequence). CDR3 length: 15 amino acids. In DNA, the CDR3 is TGTGCCAGCAGCGAGACAACAGGGGCCAGCTACGAGCAGTACTTC. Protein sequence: CASSETTGASYEQYF.

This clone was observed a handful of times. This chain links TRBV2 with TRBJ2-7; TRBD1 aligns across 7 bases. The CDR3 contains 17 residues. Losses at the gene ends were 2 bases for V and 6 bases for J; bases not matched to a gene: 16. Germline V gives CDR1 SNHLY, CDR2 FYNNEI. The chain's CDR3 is CASSEPGVTGKGIEQYF. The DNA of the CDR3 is TGTGCCAGCAGTGAACCAGGGGTGACAGGGAAAGGGATCGAGCAGTACTTC.

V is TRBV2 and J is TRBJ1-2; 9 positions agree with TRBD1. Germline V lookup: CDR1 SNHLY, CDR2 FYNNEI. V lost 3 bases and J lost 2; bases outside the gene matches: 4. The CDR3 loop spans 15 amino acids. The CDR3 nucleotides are TGTGCCAGCAGTGATGTCGGACAGGGGAACTATGGCTACACCTTC. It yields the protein CASSDVGQGNYGYTF. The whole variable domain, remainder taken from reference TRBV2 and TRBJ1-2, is EPEVTQTPSHQVTQMGQEVILRCVPISNHLYFYWYRQILGQKVEFLVSFYNNEISEKSEIFDDQFSVERPDGSNFTLKIRSTKLEDSAMYFCASSDVGQGNYGYTFGSGTRLTVV.

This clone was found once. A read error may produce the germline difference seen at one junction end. CDR3 sequence reads: CSVEATSYEQFF. In DNA, the CDR3 is TGCAGCGTAGAAGCGACTAGCTATGAGCAGTTCTTC. The rearrangement links TRBV29-1 to TRBJ2-1, with 7 nucleotides matching TRBD2. This CDR3 is 12 amino acids long. The germline V gene has CDR1 SQVTM and CDR2 ANQGSEA.

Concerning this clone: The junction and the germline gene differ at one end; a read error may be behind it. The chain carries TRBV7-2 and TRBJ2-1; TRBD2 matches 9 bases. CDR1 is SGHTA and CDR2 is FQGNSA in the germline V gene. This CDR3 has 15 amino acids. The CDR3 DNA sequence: TGTGCCAGCAGCTTTGGCGGGGGGGCCTATAATGAGCAGTTCTTC. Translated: CASSFGGGAYNEQFF.

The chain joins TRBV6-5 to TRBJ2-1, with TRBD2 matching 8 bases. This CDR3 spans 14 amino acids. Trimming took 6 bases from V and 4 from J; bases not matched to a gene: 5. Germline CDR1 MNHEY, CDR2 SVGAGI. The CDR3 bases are TGTGCCAGCAGGCAGCGGGGGACTTACAATGAGCAGTTCTTC. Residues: CASRQRGTYNEQFF.

The chain's CDR3 is CASSYSIPGQGNEQFF. The CDR3, as DNA: TGTGCCAGCAGTTACTCGATCCCGGGACAGGGCAATGAGCAGTTCTTC. The rearrangement links TRBV6-5 to TRBJ2-1; the match to TRBD1 covers 9 bases. The CDR3 sequence is 16 residues long. From germline, CDR1 is MNHEY and CDR2 SVGAGI. V lost 0 bases, J lost 6 bases, and 6 bases stayed unmatched.

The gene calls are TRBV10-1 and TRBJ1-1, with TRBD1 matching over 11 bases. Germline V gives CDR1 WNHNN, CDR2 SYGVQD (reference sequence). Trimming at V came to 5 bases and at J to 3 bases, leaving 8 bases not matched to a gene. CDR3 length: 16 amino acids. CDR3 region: CASSKDRGRSDTEAFF. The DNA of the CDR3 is TGCGCCAGCAGTAAGGACAGGGGGCGATCGGACACTGAAGCTTTCTTT.

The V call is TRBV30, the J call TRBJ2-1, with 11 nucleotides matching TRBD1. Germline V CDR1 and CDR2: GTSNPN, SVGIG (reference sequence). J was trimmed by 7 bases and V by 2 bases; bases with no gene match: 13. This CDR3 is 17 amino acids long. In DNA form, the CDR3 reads TGTGCCTGGAGTCCAAACCTAGGGACAGGGGGATGGAATGAGCAGTTCTTC. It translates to CAWSPNLGTGGWNEQFF.

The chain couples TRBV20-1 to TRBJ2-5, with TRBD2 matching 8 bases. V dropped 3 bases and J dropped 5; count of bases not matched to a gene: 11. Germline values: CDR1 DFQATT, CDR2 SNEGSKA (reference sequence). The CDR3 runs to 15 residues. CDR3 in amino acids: CSASSSGRIRETQYF. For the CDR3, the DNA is TGCAGTGCTAGTTCAAGCGGGAGAATCCGGGAGACCCAGTACTTC.

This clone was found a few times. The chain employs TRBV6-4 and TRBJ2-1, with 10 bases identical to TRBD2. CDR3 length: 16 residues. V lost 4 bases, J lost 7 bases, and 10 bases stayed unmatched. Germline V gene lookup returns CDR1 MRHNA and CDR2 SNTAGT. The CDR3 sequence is CASSGGAGGPENEQFF. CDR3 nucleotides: TGTGCCAGCAGTGGGGGAGCGGGGGGGCCTGAAAATGAGCAGTTCTTC.

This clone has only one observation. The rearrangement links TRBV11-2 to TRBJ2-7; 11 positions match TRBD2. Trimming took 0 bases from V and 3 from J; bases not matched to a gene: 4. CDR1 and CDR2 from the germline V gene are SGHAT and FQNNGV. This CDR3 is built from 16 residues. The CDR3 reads CASSLDTSGSGYEQYF. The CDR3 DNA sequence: TGTGCCAGCAGCTTAGATACTAGCGGGAGTGGCTACGAGCAGTACTTC.

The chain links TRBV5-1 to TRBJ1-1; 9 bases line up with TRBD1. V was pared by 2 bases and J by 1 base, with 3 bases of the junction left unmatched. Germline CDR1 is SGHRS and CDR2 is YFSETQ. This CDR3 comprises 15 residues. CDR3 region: CASSLGDRANTEAFF. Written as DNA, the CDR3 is TGCGCCAGCAGCTTAGGGGACAGGGCGAACACTGAAGCTTTCTTT.

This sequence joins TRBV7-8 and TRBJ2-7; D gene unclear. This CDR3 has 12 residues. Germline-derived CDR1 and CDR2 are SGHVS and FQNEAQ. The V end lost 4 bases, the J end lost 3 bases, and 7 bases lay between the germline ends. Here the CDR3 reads CASSSNSYEQYF. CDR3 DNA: TGTGCCAGCAGCTCTAACAGCTACGAGCAGTACTTC.

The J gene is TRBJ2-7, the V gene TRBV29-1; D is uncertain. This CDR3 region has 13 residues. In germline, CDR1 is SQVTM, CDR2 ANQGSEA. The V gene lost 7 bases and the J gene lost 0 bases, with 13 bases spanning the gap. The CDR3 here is CSASDTLSYEQYF. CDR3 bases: TGCAGCGCCTCTGACACCCTCTCCTACGAGCAGTACTTC.

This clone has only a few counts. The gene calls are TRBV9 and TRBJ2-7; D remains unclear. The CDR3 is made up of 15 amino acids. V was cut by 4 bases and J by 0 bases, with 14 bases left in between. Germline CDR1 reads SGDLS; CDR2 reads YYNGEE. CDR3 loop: CASSPRLESSYEQYF. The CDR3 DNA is TGTGCCAGCAGCCCACGACTGGAGAGCTCCTACGAGCAGTACTTC.